The rows below give T cell receptor beta chains drawn from one sample of a study of PD-L1 blockade in urothelial cancer. Sequencing was performed with immunoSEQ multiplex PCR; in TCRdb, only in-frame clones are kept and a portion is missing. This sample carries around 110,000 clones, 80% to 90% of them seen once, and the ten largest clones take approximately 1.7%. This specimen consisted of PBMCs, obtained around atezolizumab (anti-PD-L1) treatment. The source is a man in his fifties or sixties with urothelial cancer. The CDR3 runs from the conserved cysteine through the conserved F or W. The D gene is left open where the match is weak. Size is stated for part of the rows, as once, few or many counts, or as a class when the clone is expanded.

d_call	v_call	cdr3_length	clone_size	j_call	cdr3_nt	cdr3_aa
NA	TRBV18	15	NA	TRBJ1-5	TGTGCCAGCTCACCTTCACAGGGCCGCAATCAGCCCCAGCATTTT	CASSPSQGRNQPQHF
NA	TRBV7-9	13	NA	TRBJ2-1	TGTGCCAGCAGCTCTACCGGGTACAATGAGCAGTTCTTC	CASSSTGYNEQFF
NA	TRBV18	15	few	TRBJ1-3	TGTGCCAGCTCAGAACAGGGAACTACTGGAAACACCATATATTTT	CASSEQGTTGNTIYF
TRBD2	TRBV27	15	NA	TRBJ2-2	TGTGCCAGCAGTCCTGGACTAGCTGGTGTCGGGGAGCTGTTTTTT	CASSPGLAGVGELFF
NA	TRBV5-5	15	NA	TRBJ2-3	TGTGCCAGCAGCTTGGCGGCGGGTTGGTCAGATACGCAGTATTTT	CASSLAAGWSDTQYF
NA	TRBV18	16	NA	TRBJ1-6	TGTGCCAGCTCACCAGGCTCGGGCTCCTATAATTCACCCCTCCACTTT	CASSPGSGSYNSPLHF
TRBD2	TRBV6-5	15	NA	TRBJ2-7	TGTGCCAGCAGAACAGGACTAGCGGGCTCCTACGAGCAGTACTTC	CASRTGLAGSYEQYF
NA	TRBV6-5	13	few	TRBJ1-1	TGTGCCAGCAGTTACGACCCGGTCTCGGAGGCTTTCTTT	CASSYDPVSEAFF
NA	TRBV5-1	17	NA	TRBJ2-6	TGCGCCAGCAGACGGGAAGGGCTCAGCTCTGGGGCCAACGTCCTGACTTTC	CASRREGLSSGANVLTF
TRBD1	TRBV7-6	15	NA	TRBJ1-1	TGTGCCAGCAGCTTAGGACAGGGGGCAAGCACTGAAGCTTTCTTT	CASSLGQGASTEAFF
NA	TRBV5-8	13	NA	TRBJ2-1	TGTGCCAGCAGCGTAGACTCCTACAATGAGCAGTTCTTC	CASSVDSYNEQFF
TRBD1	TRBV6-1	15	NA	TRBJ1-1	TGTGCCAGCAGCGCCCGGACAGGGCGGGGCACTGAAGCTTTCTTT	CASSARTGRGTEAFF
NA	TRBV18	14	NA	TRBJ1-2	TGTGCCAGCTCCCCCAAAAGACAGTATTATGGCTACACCTTC	CASSPKRQYYGYTF
TRBD1	TRBV18	15	NA	TRBJ1-5	TGTGCCAGCTCACCACAGGGGGCTCGGGACCAGCCCCAGCATTTT	CASSPQGARDQPQHF
TRBD1	TRBV18	17	few	TRBJ1-5	TGTGCCAGCTCACCATTCGGGACAGGGGTTAGCAATCAGCCCCAGCATTTT	CASSPFGTGVSNQPQHF
NA	TRBV4-3	16	NA	TRBJ1-3	TGCGCCAGCAGCCCCCGGGGGGTTTCCTCTGGAAACACCATATATTTT	CASSPRGVSSGNTIYF
NA	TRBV7-6	17	NA	TRBJ2-3	TGTGCCAGCAGCTTAGCCCCCAGCGGGTATAGCACAGATACGCAGTATTTT	CASSLAPSGYSTDTQYF
TRBD2	TRBV4-2	21	NA	TRBJ2-2	TGTGCCAGCAGCCAAGAAGTGCGGGCCGGGAGAGCGGGAGAGGGCACCGGGGAGCTGTTTTTT	CASSQEVRAGRAGEGTGELFF